This TCR beta chain originates from a study of blood T cell repertoires in COVID-19. In the source study's methods: Amplification of reference gene primers was used by the study to estimate nucleated cell counts. TCRdb's copy holds only in-frame clones and misses some; the assay was immunoSEQ multiplex PCR. V and J calls and clone size are those listed in that table; D and trimming were worked out from the DNA. The repertoire holds 270,000 or so clones, roughly 90% seen once, with around 10% in the top ten. The CDR3 length is 15 residues. Germline assignment: CDR1 MNHNS and CDR2 SASEGT. V was cut by 0 bases and J by 4 bases, with 12 bases left in between. This clone was seen more than once but under ten times.

Sequences were obtained from peripheral blood. The chain links TRBV6-1 to TRBJ1-1, with D possibly matching TRBD1 (5 bases). The receptor was derived from a woman in her 30s with COVID-19, enrolled during active disease. The CDR3, as DNA: TGTGCCAGCAGTGAAGCGTGGGGCTTAGGCACTGAAGCTTTCTTT. Encoded protein: CASSEAWGLGTEAFF.